These 9 T cell receptor beta chains came from one sample sequenced in a study of vaccination effects on CD4 cells after COVID-19. Which antigens these TCRs recognize remains unknown. Antigen-specific CD4+ T cells were first expanded with viral peptide pools by the ViraFEST assay and only then sequenced. Between days 10 and 11 of culture, CD4+ T cells were separated out. Vaccinees lacked prior SARS-CoV-2 infection and tested negative for nucleocapsid antibodies. Sequenced by immunoSEQ multiplex PCR; TCRdb stores in-frame clones only, minus some. Here the sample spans roughly 60,000 clones, more than 60% being singletons. Sequenced here: CD4+ T cells from PBMCs cultured with SARS-CoV-2 spike peptides, sampled before COVID-19 vaccination. Receptors originate from a human donor who received a COVID-19 vaccine.

V is TRBV28 and J is TRBJ1-2; D ambiguous. V dropped 4 bases and J dropped 7 bases, with 13 bases sitting between them. Germline-derived CDR1 and CDR2 are MDHEN and SYDVKM. CDR3 length: 13 amino acids. The chain's CDR3 is CASSSPKVSGYTF. The CDR3 coding sequence is TGTGCCAGCAGTTCCCCGAAGGTTAGTGGCTACACCTTC.

The chain has TRBV30 and TRBJ2-7; D gene unclear. CDR1 GTSNPN and CDR2 SVGIG come from the germline V gene (reference sequence). The CDR3 contains 12 residues. V was pared by 0 bases and J by 2 bases, with 5 bases between. The CDR3 DNA sequence: TGTGCCTGGAGTGTGCCCCCCTACGAGCAGTACTTC. Protein sequence: CAWSVPPYEQYF.

J is TRBJ2-5 and V is TRBV2; 9 nucleotides align to TRBD2. There are 16 residues in the CDR3. V lost 7 bases, J lost 4 bases, and 13 bases stayed unmatched. The V gene's germline CDR1 is SNHLY and CDR2 FYNNEI. The CDR3 loop reads CASKLDVAGERETQYF. In nucleotides, the CDR3 is TGTGCCAGCAAGCTCGACGTAGCGGGGGAGAGAGAGACCCAGTACTTC.

V gene TRBV7-9 combines with J gene TRBJ2-3, with D unclear. Germline V gene sequence: CDR1 SEHNR, CDR2 FQNEAQ (reference sequence). V was cut by 5 bases and J by 6 bases, with 15 bases left in between. The CDR3 covers 14 residues. CDR3 region: CASSPRRNSDTQYF. CDR3 nucleotides: TGTGCCAGCAGCCCCCGTAGGAATTCGGATACGCAGTATTTT.

The chain uses TRBV5-4 and TRBJ1-1, with a tentative D call TRBD1 (5 bases). V dropped 0 bases and J dropped 0 bases, with 9 bases sitting between them. Looked up from germline, CDR1 is SGHNT and CDR2 is YYREEE (reference sequence). CDR3 size: 15 residues. This CDR3 reads CASSLAGILNTEAFF. In DNA, the CDR3 is TGTGCCAGCAGCTTGGCAGGGATACTGAACACTGAAGCTTTCTTT.

The chain has TRBV27 and TRBJ2-4; D gene unclear. The ends were cut back, 3 bases at V and 5 bases at J, with 8 bases in the middle. CDR1 and CDR2 (germline): MNHEY, SMNVEV (reference sequence). The CDR3 spans 13 residues. CDR3 in DNA: TGTGCCAGCAGTTTGTCGGTACAAAACATTCAGTACTTC. Its translation is CASSLSVQNIQYF.

This chain connects TRBV6-5 to TRBJ1-1; 8 nucleotides align to TRBD1. The CDR3 sequence is 14 residues long. In germline, CDR1 is MNHEY, CDR2 SVGAGI. With V trimmed by 8 bases and J by 0 bases, 5 bases remained unmatched. The CDR3 sequence is CASQSTGVNTEAFF. The DNA for the CDR3 is TGTGCCAGCCAATCGACAGGGGTGAACACTGAAGCTTTCTTT.

The chain recombines TRBV7-8 with TRBJ1-5; 7 nucleotides align to TRBD1. After removal of 3 bases from V and 1 base from J, the junction contained 6 bases not matched to a gene. Germline loops: CDR1 SGHVS, CDR2 FQNEAQ. This CDR3 region has 16 residues. The CDR3 here is CASSFGGQASNQPQHF. The CDR3 DNA is TGTGCCAGCAGCTTTGGTGGACAGGCGAGCAATCAGCCCCAGCATTTT.

The gene calls are TRBV7-6 and TRBJ1-1; D gene unclear. Trimming left V 2 bases short and J 1 base short, with 5 bases between. There are 13 residues in the CDR3. CDR1 SGHVS and CDR2 FNYEAQ come from the germline V gene. The CDR3 here is CASSLHENTEAFF. CDR3 nucleotide sequence: TGTGCCAGCAGCTTACACGAGAACACTGAAGCTTTCTTT.